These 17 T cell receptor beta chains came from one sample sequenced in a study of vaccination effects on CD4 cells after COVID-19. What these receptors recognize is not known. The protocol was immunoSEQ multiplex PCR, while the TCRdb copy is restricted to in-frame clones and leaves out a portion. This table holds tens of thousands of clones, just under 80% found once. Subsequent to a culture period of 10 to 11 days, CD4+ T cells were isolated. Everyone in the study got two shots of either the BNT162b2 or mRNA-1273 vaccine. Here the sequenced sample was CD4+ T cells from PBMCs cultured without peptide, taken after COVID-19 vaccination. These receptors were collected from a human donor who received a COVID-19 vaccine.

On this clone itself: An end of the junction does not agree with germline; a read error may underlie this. The chain's CDR3 is CASSVTGLAADTQYF. The CDR3 nucleotides are TGTGCTAGCAGCGTTACCGGACTAGCGGCAGATACGCAGTATTTT. This sequence joins TRBV7-7 and TRBJ2-3; 10 nucleotides line up with TRBD2. Germline CDR1 is SSHAT and CDR2 is FNYEAQ (reference sequence). The CDR3 spans 15 residues.

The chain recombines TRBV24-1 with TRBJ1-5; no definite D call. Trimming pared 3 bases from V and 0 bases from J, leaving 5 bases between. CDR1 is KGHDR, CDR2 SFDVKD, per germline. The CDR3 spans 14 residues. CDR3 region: CATSDRNSNQPQHF. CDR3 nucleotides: TGTGCCACCAGTGATCGGAATAGCAATCAGCCCCAGCATTTT.

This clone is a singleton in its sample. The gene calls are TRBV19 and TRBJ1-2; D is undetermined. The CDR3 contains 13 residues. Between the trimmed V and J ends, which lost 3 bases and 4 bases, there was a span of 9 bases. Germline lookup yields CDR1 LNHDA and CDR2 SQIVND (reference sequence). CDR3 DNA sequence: TGTGCCAGTAGTATGGAGCAGTTCTATGGCTACACCTTC. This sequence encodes CASSMEQFYGYTF.

The CDR3 nucleotides read TGTGCCAGCAGCCAACTTTCCTCGAACACTGAAGCTTTCTTT. As protein: CASSQLSSNTEAFF. V is TRBV3-1 (or the pseudogene TRBV3-2) and J is TRBJ1-1; D is unclear. The V and J ends lost 2 bases and 1 base respectively, with 8 bases between them. This CDR3 region has 14 residues. Germline CDR1 LGHDT, CDR2 YNNKEL (reference sequence).

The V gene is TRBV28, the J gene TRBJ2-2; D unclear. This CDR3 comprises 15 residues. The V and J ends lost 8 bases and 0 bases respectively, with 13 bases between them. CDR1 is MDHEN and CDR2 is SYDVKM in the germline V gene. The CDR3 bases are TGTGCCAGCTGTAGACCAATCGCGAACACCGGGGAGCTGTTTTTT. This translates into CASCRPIANTGELFF.

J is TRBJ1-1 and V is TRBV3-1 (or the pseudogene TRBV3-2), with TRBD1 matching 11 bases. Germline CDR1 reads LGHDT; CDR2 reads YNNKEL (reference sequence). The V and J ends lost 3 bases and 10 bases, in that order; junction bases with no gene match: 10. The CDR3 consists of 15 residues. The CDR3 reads CASSQGTGGAGGAFF. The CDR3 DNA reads TGTGCCAGCAGCCAGGGGACAGGGGGTGCCGGTGGAGCTTTCTTT.

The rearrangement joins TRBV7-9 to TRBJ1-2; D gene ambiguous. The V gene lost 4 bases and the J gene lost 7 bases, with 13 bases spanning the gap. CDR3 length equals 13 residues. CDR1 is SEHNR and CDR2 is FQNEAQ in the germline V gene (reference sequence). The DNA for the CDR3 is TGTGCCAGCAGCTCCGCAGAACGGGTTGGCTACACCTTC. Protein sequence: CASSSAERVGYTF.

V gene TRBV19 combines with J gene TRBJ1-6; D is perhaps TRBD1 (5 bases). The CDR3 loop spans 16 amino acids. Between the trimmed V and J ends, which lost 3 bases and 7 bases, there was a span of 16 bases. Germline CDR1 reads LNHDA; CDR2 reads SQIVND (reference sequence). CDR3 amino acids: CASSIVTGRRNSPLHF. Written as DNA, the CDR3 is TGTGCCAGTAGTATTGTGACGGGACGGAGGAATTCACCCCTCCACTTT.

The CDR3 reads CASRGQENYGYTF. For the CDR3, the DNA is TGTGCCAGCAGAGGACAGGAAAACTATGGCTACACCTTC. The chain joins TRBV28 to TRBJ1-2; the match to TRBD1 covers 7 bases. The V segment lost 6 bases and the J segment 2 bases; nucleotides outside the gene matches: 3. Germline CDR1 is MDHEN and CDR2 is SYDVKM. There are 13 residues in the CDR3.

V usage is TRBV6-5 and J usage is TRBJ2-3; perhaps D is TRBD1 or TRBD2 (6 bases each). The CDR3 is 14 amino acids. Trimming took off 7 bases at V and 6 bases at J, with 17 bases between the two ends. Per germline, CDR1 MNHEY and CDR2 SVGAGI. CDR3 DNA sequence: TGTGCCAGCACCAGGGGAGGCCGGCTGGATACGCAGTATTTT. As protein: CASTRGGRLDTQYF.

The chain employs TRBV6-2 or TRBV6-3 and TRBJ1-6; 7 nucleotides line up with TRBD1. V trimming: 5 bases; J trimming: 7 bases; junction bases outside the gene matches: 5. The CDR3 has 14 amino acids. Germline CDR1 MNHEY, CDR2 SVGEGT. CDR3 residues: CASSDRVLNSPLHF. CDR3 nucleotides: TGTGCCAGCAGTGACAGGGTCCTCAATTCACCCCTCCACTTT.

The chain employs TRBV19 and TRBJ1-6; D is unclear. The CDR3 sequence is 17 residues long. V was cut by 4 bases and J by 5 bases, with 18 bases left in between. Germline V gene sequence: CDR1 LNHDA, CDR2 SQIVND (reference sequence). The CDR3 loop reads CASSNRMRWADNSPLHF. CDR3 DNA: TGTGCCAGTAGTAACCGTATGAGATGGGCCGATAATTCACCCCTCCACTTT.

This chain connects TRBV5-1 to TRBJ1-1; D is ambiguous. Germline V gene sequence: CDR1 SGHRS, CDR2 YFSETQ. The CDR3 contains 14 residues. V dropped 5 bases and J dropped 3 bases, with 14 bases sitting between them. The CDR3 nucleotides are TGCGCCAGCAGTCCCCTGGGTGGGGACACTGAAGCTTTCTTT. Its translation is CASSPLGGDTEAFF.

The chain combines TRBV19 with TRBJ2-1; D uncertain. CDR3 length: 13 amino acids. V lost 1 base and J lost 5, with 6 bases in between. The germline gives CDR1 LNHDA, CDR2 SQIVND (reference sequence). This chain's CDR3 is CASSIVSHNEQFF. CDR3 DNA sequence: TGTGCCAGTAGTATAGTATCCCACAATGAGCAGTTCTTC.

DNA of the CDR3: TGTGCCAGCAGCGTAGGGGAGAGCGAGCAGTACTTC. Amino acid sequence: CASSVGESEQYF. V usage is TRBV9 and J usage is TRBJ2-7, with TRBD2 as a possible D gene (5 bases). This CDR3 comprises 12 residues. In germline, CDR1 is SGDLS, CDR2 YYNGEE. Deletions cut 0 bases from V and 6 bases from J, with 7 bases between.

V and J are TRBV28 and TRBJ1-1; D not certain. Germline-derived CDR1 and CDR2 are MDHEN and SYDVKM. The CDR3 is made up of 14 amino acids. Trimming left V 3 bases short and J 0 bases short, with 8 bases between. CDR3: CASSLGKMNTEAFF. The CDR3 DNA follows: TGTGCCAGCAGTTTGGGGAAGATGAACACTGAAGCTTTCTTT.

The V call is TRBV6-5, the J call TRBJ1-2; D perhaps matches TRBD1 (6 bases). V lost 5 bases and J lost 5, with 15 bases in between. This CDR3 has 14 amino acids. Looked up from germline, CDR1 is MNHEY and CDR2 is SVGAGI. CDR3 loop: CASSNRVTIYGYTF. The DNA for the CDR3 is TGTGCCAGCAGTAACAGGGTCACGATTTATGGCTACACCTTC.